The rows below give T cell receptor beta chains drawn from one sample of a study of identical twins. TCRdb called the 5' RACE reads again in MiXCR, with one record for every CDR3 protein. The sample has 550,000 to 800,000 distinct CDR3 sequences; around 7.5% are singletons. Another study also made use of these data, one on yellow fever vaccine responses in identical twins.

The sequenced material came from PBMCs. The receptors stem from a young woman in good health. CDR3s include the opening cysteine and the closing phenylalanine or tryptophan. The D gene is left open where the match is weak. Not every row has a clone size; where given, it reads once, few, many or a size class.

TRBJ2-5 | TRBV3-1 | few | NA | 13 | TGTGCCAGCAAGAAAGGGGGGGGAGAGACCCAGTACTTC | CASKKGGGETQYF
TRBJ2-1 | TRBV6-1 | many | TRBD2 | 15 | TGTGCCAGCAGTGAACTAGCGGGGGCATACAATGAGCAGTTCTTC | CASSELAGAYNEQFF
TRBJ2-1 | TRBV2 | few | TRBD2 | 15 | TGTGCCAGCACAAGAGTTGCGGGAGACCGCAATGAGCAGTTCTTC | CASTRVAGDRNEQFF
TRBJ1-3 | TRBV12-3/TRBV12-4 | NA | TRBD1 | 13 | TGTGCCAGCAGGGGGGACAGGCAAAACACCATATATTTT | CASRGDRQNTIYF
TRBJ2-1 | TRBV5-1 | few | NA | 16 | TGCGCCAGCAGAGGTGCGGTCGGGGTCACGAGGAATGAGCAGTTCTTC | CASRGAVGVTRNEQFF
TRBJ2-1 | TRBV10-2 | many | NA | 14 | TGCGCCAGCAGTGAGGGCAGGGTTCCGGCCTCGCAGTTCTTC | CASSEGRVPASQFF
TRBJ2-2 | TRBV11-1 | many | TRBD1 | 18 | TGTGCCAGCAGACCAAACCCACGACAGGGGCGGAACACCGGGGAGCTGTTTTTT | CASRPNPRQGRNTGELFF
TRBJ2-7 | TRBV15 | few | TRBD2 | 16 | TGTGCCACCAGCAGAGATGTAAGCGGGAGGCCCTACGAGCAGTACTTC | CATSRDVSGRPYEQYF
TRBJ2-7 | TRBV7-9 | NA | TRBD1 | 12 | TGTGCCAGCCACAAGTCAGGGGGCGAGCAGTACTTC | CASHKSGGEQYF
TRBJ2-7 | TRBV7-9 | NA | TRBD1 | 15 | TGTGCCAGCAGCCCACGGACAGGAGTTCCCTACGAGCAGTACTTC | CASSPRTGVPYEQYF
TRBJ2-5 | TRBV20-1 | many | TRBD2 | 13 | TGCAGTGCTAGGACTAGCGGGGCGGAGACCCAGTACTTC | CSARTSGAETQYF
TRBJ2-7 | TRBV6-1 | few | TRBD2 | 15 | TGTGCCAGCATCCCGGGAGGGACTAGCGGCTACGAGCAGTACTTC | CASIPGGTSGYEQYF
TRBJ2-2 | TRBV7-9 | many | NA | 12 | TGTGCCAGCAGTCATGGCACCGGGGAGCTGTTTTTT | CASSHGTGELFF
TRBJ2-5 | TRBV11-2 | few | TRBD1 | 16 | TGTGCCAGCAGCCTGTGGACAGGGGGCGGCCAAGAGACCCAGTACTTC | CASSLWTGGGQETQYF